This TCR beta chain was sequenced in a study of blood T cell repertoires in COVID-19. Background on the study: Samples representing acute and convalescent COVID-19 were sourced from the United States, Italy and Spain. T cells, B-cell-depleted T cells, or PBMCs provided the cDNA or gDNA that served as material.

There are 11 residues in the CDR3. V was clipped by 7 bases and J by 6 bases, with 12 bases between them. Germline CDR1 is SQVTM and CDR2 is ANQGSEA. Sequencing used immunoSEQ multiplex PCR; TCRdb keeps in-frame clones, though not all of them. The table has over 300,000 clones, around 89% seen once. The J gene is TRBJ2-5, the V gene TRBV29-1, with D maybe TRBD1 (6 bases). This clonotype was sampled from a man between 18 and 29 years old with active or convalescent COVID-19. The specimen sequenced was peripheral blood. The CDR3 reads CSGDKSKTQYF. For the CDR3, the DNA is TGCAGCGGGGACAAGTCGAAGACCCAGTACTTC.